The present T cell receptor beta chain was sequenced within a study of blood T cells in healthy people across ages. Trimming removed 3 bases from V and 7 bases from J; junction bases left unmatched: 6. Germline assignment: CDR1 SQVTM and CDR2 ANQGSEA. The CDR3 is 13 amino acids. The second PCR ran about 6 to 12 cycles with a sample-barcoded 5' primer and J-beta primers. A template-switch adaptor containing 12 random nucleotides labeled each cDNA molecule. Via MiXCR, TCRdb re-called the 5' RACE reads, giving one row per CDR3 protein. The table lists under 1,000,000 distinct CDR3 sequences, about 45% of them singletons, with about a sixth in the top ten.

This clonotype was obtained from a man older than 75 in good health. The chain is built from TRBV29-1 and TRBJ2-1; 7 nucleotides line up with TRBD1. Sample: blood. The CDR3 DNA sequence: TGCAGCGTTGATAGGGGGCTTCGGAATGAGCAGTTCTTC. This sequence encodes CSVDRGLRNEQFF.